This T cell receptor beta chain emerged from a study of T cell responses to AZD1222 COVID-19 vaccine. Sequencing was performed with immunoSEQ multiplex PCR; in TCRdb, only in-frame clones are kept and a portion is missing. The table records over 100,000 clones, around 87% of them present only once. V was cut by 4 bases and J by 3 bases, with 22 bases left in between. Germline V CDR1 and CDR2: SGHDT, YYEEEE. CDR3 length equals 17 residues. This chain uses TRBV5-6 with TRBJ1-1; D might be TRBD1 (6 bases). The sequence was collected from an adult who received the AZD1222 COVID-19 vaccine. The starting material was peripheral blood, obtained 28 days after the second AZD1222 dose. In nucleotides, the CDR3 is TGTGCCAGCAGCCATTCCGGGACATTAAGGTTGTACACTGAAGCTTTCTTT. Its protein product is CASSHSGTLRLYTEAFF.